This TCR beta chain was identified in a study of regulatory T cells in long-lasting Graves disease. The study, taken as a whole, reports: Persistent Graves' patients showed less TCR diversity than newly diagnosed patients showed. TRBV28, TRBJ1-2 and TRBJ2-5 were segments that persistent disease favored. Shared public clonotypes totalled approximately 3,000 in persistent patients, compared with roughly 970 in new patients. It is possible that accuracy was reduced by the small size of the sample.

Building the TCR beta libraries relied on iRepertoire HTBI primers, and CDR3 regions underwent Arm-PCR. Each CDR3 protein is one row after TCRdb ran MiXCR on the multiplex PCR reads. The table has 300,000 to 350,000 distinct CDR3 sequences, about 20% seen once. V was cut by 4 bases and J by 5 bases, with 11 bases left in between. The CDR3 is 14 residues long. CDR1 SNHLY and CDR2 FYNNEI come from the germline V gene. This clonotype was recorded many times. As yet, its antigen is unknown. Time point given: persistent/refractory GD, antithyroid drugs over 5 years with positive TRAb. Extracted PBMC RNA gave rise to the TCR library.

The V and J genes are TRBV2 and TRBJ2-2; D is unresolved. Sequencing was performed on peripheral blood mononuclear cells (PBMCs), taken when the disease was refractory, from a patient treated with antithyroid drugs. The clonotype comes from a female donor with Graves disease. The CDR3 DNA is TGTGCCAGCAGTGTTCCAACACCTACCGGGGAGCTGTTTTTT. It encodes CASSVPTPTGELFF. Using reference TRBV2 and TRBJ2-2 for the parts outside the CDR3, the full variable domain is EPEVTQTPSHQVTQMGQEVILRCVPISNHLYFYWYRQILGQKVEFLVSFYNNEISEKSEIFDDQFSVERPDGSNFTLKIRSTKLEDSAMYFCASSVPTPTGELFFGEGSRLTVL.